Here is one T cell receptor (beta chain) with its context. CDR3 length: 15 residues. J was trimmed by 7 bases and V by 2 bases; bases with no gene match: 5. Germline assignment: CDR1 SGDLS and CDR2 YYNGEE. Authors' processing steps: Estimation of nucleated cell counts relied on the amplification of reference gene primers. TCRdb's table, derived via immunoSEQ multiplex PCR, lists solely in-frame clones and lacks some. Clone size and V and J calls were adopted from that table, with D and trimming inferred from the DNA. The profile shows 180,000 or so clones, 70% to 80% of them singletons. The data derive from a study of blood T cell repertoires in COVID-19. Study-level information: COVID-19 samples, acute and convalescent, were from the United States, Italy and Spain.

The sequenced sample was PBMCs or T cells enriched from blood (not recorded which). The clonotype comes from a man aged 55 to 70 who had been exposed to COVID-19. The gene calls are TRBV9 and TRBJ2-1; 11 bases are shared with TRBD2. CDR3 sequence reads: CASSVLAGGINEQFF. Written as DNA, the CDR3 is TGTGCCAGCAGCGTGTTAGCGGGAGGGATAAATGAGCAGTTCTTC.